This T cell receptor beta chain was documented in a study of T cell responses to AZD1222 COVID-19 vaccine. V was cut by 7 bases and J by 1 base, with 13 bases left in between. The V gene's germline CDR1 is LNHDA and CDR2 SQIVND (reference sequence). This CDR3 region has 14 residues. Using immunoSEQ multiplex PCR, the repertoire was profiled, and TCRdb retains in-frame clones only, with some absent. The data show over 100,000 clones, around nine tenths seen once. Study-level findings and limits: Increases in Spike-specific TCR breadth and depth were seen after two AZD1222 doses. Donors in the cohort were predominantly white British and more often female, and clonal diversity was possibly underestimated.

Points on this clone: Its antigen is still unknown.

The sequence was collected from an adult in good health. The specimen was peripheral blood, collected on day 0 of AZD1222 vaccination. The J gene is TRBJ1-1, the V gene TRBV19, with D possibly being TRBD1 (5 bases). The CDR3 spells CASMGRGKNTEAFF. The CDR3 nucleotides read TGTGCCAGTATGGGCCGGGGGAAGAACACTGAAGCTTTCTTT.